The 14 T cell receptor beta chains listed next were all sequenced from one sample in a study of human T cells and chemical hapten exposure. TCRdb re-analysed the RACE reads in MiXCR, keeping a single row per CDR3 protein. The sample has 100,000 or so distinct CDR3 sequences, roughly 11% seen once; the top ten hold under 2.5%. The time point: patch test 2, 6 weeks after DPC sensitization. Described treatment: therapeutic diphenylcyclopropenone sensitization with weekly scalp DPC. Sequenced material: whole blood, taken in connection with sensitization to the hapten diphenylcyclopropenone (DPC). The receptors were gathered from a middle-aged man with alopecia areata. Some clones in this sample may be carry-over from other donors' samples.

This clonotype was seen many times. The chain uses TRBV7-2 and TRBJ1-3; D is unclear. The CDR3 has 17 amino acids. V gave up 3 bases and J gave up 0 bases, with 15 bases separating them. The germline V gene encodes CDR1 SGHTA and CDR2 FQGNSA. The CDR3 loop is CASSFQPDGSSGNTIYF. The CDR3 nucleotides read TGTGCCAGCAGCTTCCAACCGGACGGATCCTCTGGAAACACCATATATTTT.

The CDR3 DNA follows: TGTGCCAGCAGCTCCCACAGGGAGAGCACAGATACGCAGTATTTT. It specifies CASSSHRESTDTQYF. The V call is TRBV7-8, the J call TRBJ2-3; possibly TRBD1 for D (6 bases). Trimming took 4 bases from V and 0 from J, leaving 11 bases between them. The CDR3 is made up of 15 amino acids. Germline loops: CDR1 SGHVS, CDR2 FQNEAQ.

The rearrangement uses TRBV7-3 and TRBJ1-4, with D hard to call. The CDR3 runs to 15 residues. Germline-derived CDR1 and CDR2 are SGHTA and FQGTGA. V was cut by 0 bases and J by 8 bases, with 13 bases left in between. CDR3 residues: CASSLTGRVGEKLFF. The CDR3 DNA follows: TGTGCCAGCAGCTTAACTGGAAGGGTAGGGGAAAAACTGTTTTTT.

A remark on this clonotype: One end of the junction does not line up with germline, which may come from a read error. V and J are TRBV7-7 and TRBJ2-2, with D possibly TRBD2 on 6 matching bases. The CDR3 is 15 amino acids. Germline V gives CDR1 SSHAT, CDR2 FNYEAQ (reference sequence). The CDR3 loop is CASSFSGAGTGELFF. DNA of the CDR3: TGTGCTAGCAGCTTTAGCGGAGCTGGGACCGGGGAGCTGTTTTTT.

The chain links TRBV13 to TRBJ2-3, with TRBD2 identical over 12 bases. This CDR3 has 16 amino acids. After removal of 4 bases from V and 5 bases from J, the junction contained 7 bases not matched to a gene. Germline CDR1 PRHDT, CDR2 FYEKMQ (reference sequence). CDR3 amino acids: CASSSRTSGTGDTQYF. For the CDR3, the DNA is TGTGCCAGCAGCTCCCGGACTAGCGGGACGGGAGATACGCAGTATTTT.

This chain uses TRBV30 with TRBJ2-1; TRBD1 agrees at 7 bases. This CDR3 spans 15 amino acids. Germline assignment: CDR1 GTSNPN and CDR2 SVGIG (reference sequence). The trim removed 5 bases at V and 2 bases at J, leaving 9 bases unmatched. Written as DNA, the CDR3 is TGTGCCTGGGACGCCCTAGGGACAGCCTACAATGAGCAGTTCTTC. Its protein is CAWDALGTAYNEQFF.

The V and J genes are TRBV6-5 and TRBJ2-3; D unresolved. The CDR3 contains 15 residues. Germline V gene data show CDR1 as MNHEY and CDR2 as SVGAGI. V lost 6 bases and J lost 6, with 19 bases in between. DNA for the CDR3: TGTGCCAGCAGCCCACAAGTGAGGATGAGGGATACGCAGTATTTT. Its translation is CASSPQVRMRDTQYF.

The chain couples TRBV6-1 to TRBJ2-7; D gene ambiguous. The length of the CDR3 is 15 residues. V lost 3 bases and J lost 4, with 16 bases in between. Germline V gives CDR1 MNHNS, CDR2 SASEGT. The CDR3 DNA reads TGTGCCAGCAGTGAGGGGTGGGCGATCCAATACGAGCAGTACGTC. It is translated as CASSEGWAIQYEQYV.

This sequence joins TRBV2 and TRBJ2-7; TRBD2 matches 10 bases. CDR3 length: 16 amino acids. Per germline, CDR1 SNHLY and CDR2 FYNNEI. J was trimmed by 0 bases and V by 1 base; bases with no gene match: 3. In DNA, the CDR3 is TGTGCCAGCAGTGAAGATAGCGGGAGGTTCTCCTACGAGCAGTACTTC. Translated, it gives CASSEDSGRFSYEQYF.

This clonotype was picked up many times. The chain combines TRBV20-1 with TRBJ2-1, with D possibly being TRBD2 (5 bases). V was cut by 7 bases and J by 2 bases, with 12 bases left in between. CDR1 is DFQATT and CDR2 is SNEGSKA in the germline V gene (reference sequence). This CDR3 region has 13 residues. The CDR3 nucleotides read TGCAGTGTATTGGGAGACCCCTACAATGAGCAGTTCTTC. Its protein is CSVLGDPYNEQFF.

This clonotype was counted only a few times. Mismatch with germline at one junction end may stem from a read error. This sequence joins TRBV5-1 and TRBJ2-3; D perhaps matches TRBD2 (6 bases). The CDR3 covers 16 residues. The germline gives CDR1 SGHRS, CDR2 YFSETQ. The CDR3 spells CASSLEGTLVGDTQYF. CDR3 nucleotides: TGCGCCAGCAGTTTGGAGGGGACCCTGGTGGGAGATACGCAGTATTTT.

This clonotype was recorded many times. The chain uses TRBV18 and TRBJ1-4; no clear D. CDR3 length: 14 residues. CDR1 KGHSH and CDR2 LQKENI come from the germline V gene. V dropped 5 bases and J dropped 2 bases, with 9 bases sitting between them. This chain's CDR3 is CASSISGTNEKLFF. The CDR3 coding sequence is TGTGCCAGCTCAATATCCGGGACTAATGAAAAACTGTTTTTT.

This clonotype showed up just a few times. J is TRBJ2-3 and V is TRBV10-3, with no clear D. This CDR3 contains 14 residues. The germline V and J ends were trimmed by 0 bases and 4 bases, with 8 bases remaining between them. The germline gives CDR1 ENHRY, CDR2 SYGVKD. The CDR3 reads CAISESETADTQYF. In DNA form, the CDR3 reads TGTGCCATCAGTGAGTCAGAGACGGCAGATACGCAGTATTTT.

This clonotype was observed a few times. The chain couples TRBV29-1 to TRBJ2-1, with 14 bases that match TRBD2. Germline CDR1 and CDR2: SQVTM and ANQGSEA. The ends lost 5 bases at V and 0 bases at J; junction bases unmatched: 12. This CDR3 region has 19 residues. CDR3 nucleotides: TGCAGCGTTTTCGGGGTACCCGGGACTAGCGGGAGCTCCTACAATGAGCAGTTCTTC. Its protein product is CSVFGVPGTSGSSYNEQFF.